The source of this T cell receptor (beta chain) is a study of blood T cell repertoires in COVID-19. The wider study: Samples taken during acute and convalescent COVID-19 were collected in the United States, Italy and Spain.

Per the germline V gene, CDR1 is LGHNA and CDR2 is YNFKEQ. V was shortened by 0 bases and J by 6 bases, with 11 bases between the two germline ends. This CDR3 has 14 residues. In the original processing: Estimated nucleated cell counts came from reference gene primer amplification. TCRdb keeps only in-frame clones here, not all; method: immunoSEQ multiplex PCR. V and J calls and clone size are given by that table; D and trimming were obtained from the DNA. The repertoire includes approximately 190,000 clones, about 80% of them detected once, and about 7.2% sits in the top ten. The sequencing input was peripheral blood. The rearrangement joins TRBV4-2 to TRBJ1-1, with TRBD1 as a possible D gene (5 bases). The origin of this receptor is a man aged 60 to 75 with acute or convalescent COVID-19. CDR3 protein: CASSQDWAGSEAFF. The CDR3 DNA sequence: TGTGCCAGCAGCCAAGATTGGGCAGGGTCTGAAGCTTTCTTT.